The clone carrying this T cell receptor (beta chain) was found a few times. What it recognizes is unknown. As the library was built, unique molecular identifiers were attached to individual cDNA molecules. TCRdb re-derived calls from the RACE reads in MiXCR, one entry per CDR3 protein. The sample includes 300,000 to 400,000 distinct CDR3 sequences, roughly 4.6% of them seen just once. These data belong to a study of human T cells and chemical hapten exposure. The wider study: TCR yields per sample varied, mainly owing to small pooled library volume differences. Study-level findings and limits: The count of PT1 expanded TCRs correlated positively with patch test score.

Stated time point: pre-sensitization, week 0. Specified treatment: therapeutic diphenylcyclopropenone sensitization with weekly scalp DPC. The sequence derives from a woman between 50 and 59 years old with alopecia areata. Some clones in this sample may be carry-over from other donors' samples. Sequencing was performed on whole blood, taken in connection with sensitization to the hapten diphenylcyclopropenone (DPC).

The DNA for the CDR3 is TGTGCCTGGGGACAACAGGGCAATCAGCCCCAGCATTTT. It codes for CAWGQQGNQPQHF. The rearrangement uses TRBV30 and TRBJ1-5; weak D call: TRBD1 (5 bases). The CDR3 runs to 13 residues. Trimming cost V 5 bases and J 2 bases, with 10 bases left between them. CDR1 GTSNPN and CDR2 SVGIG come from the germline V gene (reference sequence).